The clone carrying this TCR beta chain occurred a few times. This specimen comes from a study of blood T cell repertoires in COVID-19. At the level of the study: The study drew acute and convalescent COVID-19 samples from the United States, Italy and Spain. Sources were T cells, B-cell-depleted T cells, or PBMCs; the material itself was cDNA or gDNA.

Per the study methods: Estimates of nucleated cell counts were drawn from the amplification of reference gene primers. Data came from immunoSEQ multiplex PCR; TCRdb stores just in-frame clones and leaves some out. Clone size and V and J calls were adopted from that table, with D and trimming inferred from the DNA. The repertoire holds about 160,000 clones, 75% to 90% seen once, with 3.3% in the top ten. Per the germline V gene, CDR1 is SGHAT and CDR2 is FQDESV (reference sequence). V lost 5 bases to trimming and J lost 3 bases, with 9 bases between them. This CDR3 spans 13 amino acids. The V call is TRBV11-1, the J call TRBJ2-3; unclear D gene. The sample taken for sequencing was peripheral blood. The clonotype originates from a human donor with acute or convalescent COVID-19. The donor label of this sample is uncertain. The CDR3 nucleotides are TGTGCCAGCAGCACCTTACGGACAGATACGCAGTATTTT. Amino acids: CASSTLRTDTQYF. The entire variable domain, with the rest obtained from reference TRBV11-1 and TRBJ2-3, is as follows: EAEVAQSPRYKITEKSQAVAFWCDPISGHATLYWYRQILGQGPELLVQFQDESVVDDSQLPKDRFSAERLKGVDSTLKIQPAELGDSAMYLCASSTLRTDTQYFGPGTRLTVL.